The 29 T cell receptor beta chains listed next were all sequenced from one sample in a study of CD8 T cells in ankylosing spondylitis. TCRdb called the 5' RACE reads again in MiXCR, with one record for every CDR3 protein. Altogether about 100,000 distinct CDR3 sequences are present, roughly 8.3% being singletons, with the ten largest covering more than 9.5%. Sequenced: blood, either unsorted or a sorted T cell fraction (not recorded which). The receptors come from a male donor with ankylosing spondylitis or in good health (not recorded which).

The sample holds many counts of this clonotype. V gene TRBV4-2 combines with J gene TRBJ2-3; D gene unclear. Deletions cut 0 bases from V and 2 bases from J, with 15 bases between. CDR3 size: 17 residues. Germline V gene sequence: CDR1 LGHNA, CDR2 YNFKEQ. CDR3 sequence reads: CASSQDKSRADTDTQYF. The CDR3 DNA is TGTGCCAGCAGCCAAGATAAGTCTCGGGCTGACACAGATACGCAGTATTTT.

This clonotype was counted ten times or more. This sequence joins TRBV5-1 and TRBJ2-7, with D hard to call. Germline assignment: CDR1 SGHRS and CDR2 YFSETQ. The CDR3 is made up of 13 amino acids. V shed 0 bases and J shed 3 bases, with 7 bases lying between them. The chain's CDR3 is CASSLAASYEQYF. Written as DNA, the CDR3 is TGCGCCAGCAGCTTGGCCGCGAGCTACGAGCAGTACTTC.

This clonotype was recorded many times. The chain combines TRBV9 with TRBJ2-7, with D uncertain. This CDR3 is 13 amino acids long. V lost 3 bases and J lost 4, with 11 bases in between. The germline V gene has CDR1 SGDLS and CDR2 YYNGEE. CDR3: CASSDGRSYEQYF. CDR3 nucleotide sequence: TGTGCCAGCAGCGACGGACGTTCATACGAGCAGTACTTC. Based on the CDR3 plus reference TRBV9 and TRBJ2-7, the full variable domain is DSGVTQTPKHLITATGQRVTLRCSPRSGDLSVYWYQQSLDQGLQFLIQYYNGEERAKGNILERFSAQQFPDLHSELNLSSLELGDSALYFCASSDGRSYEQYFGPGTRLTVT.

This clonotype was recorded at least ten times. The chain recombines TRBV29-1 with TRBJ1-5, with D unresolved. V was shortened by 4 bases and J by 4 bases, with 8 bases between the two germline ends. The germline V gene has CDR1 SQVTM and CDR2 ANQGSEA. The CDR3 consists of 12 residues. This CDR3 reads CSVVVGNQPQHF. The CDR3 DNA follows: TGCAGCGTTGTTGTGGGAAATCAGCCCCAGCATTTT.

This clonotype was counted at least ten times. The CDR3 coding sequence is TGTGCCAGCAGAAACCCTCTGACAGGGTTTGGTTCACCCCTCCACTTT. Translating it yields CASRNPLTGFGSPLHF. The V gene is TRBV7-2, the J gene TRBJ1-6; 7 nucleotides agree with TRBD1. V was pared by 6 bases and J by 9 bases, with 14 bases of the junction left unmatched. The CDR3 totals 16 residues. From germline, CDR1 is SGHTA and CDR2 FQGNSA.

The J gene is TRBJ1-5, the V gene TRBV7-2, with 8 nucleotides matching TRBD1. Germline V gives CDR1 SGHTA, CDR2 FQGNSA. With 3 bases clipped from V and 7 bases from J, the junction kept 2 bases outside the gene matches. The CDR3 has 13 residues. The DNA of the CDR3 is TGTGCCAGCAGCTTGGACAGGGAACAGCCCCAGCATTTT. It translates to CASSLDREQPQHF.

Judged by abundance, this clonotype is medium-sized. This sequence joins TRBV6-5 and TRBJ2-7; D is uncertain. Looked up from germline, CDR1 is MNHEY and CDR2 is SVGAGI. The CDR3 has 14 residues. Trimming removed 0 bases at V and 2 bases at J, with 8 bases between. In DNA form, the CDR3 reads TGTGCCAGCAGTTACTCAAAAGGAGCCTACGAGCAGTACTTC. This translates into CASSYSKGAYEQYF.

The table lists this clonotype with many counts. The rearrangement links TRBV12-3 or TRBV12-4 to TRBJ2-2, with D perhaps matching TRBD1 (5 bases). The CDR3 length is 16 residues. The ends were cut back, 6 bases at V and 0 bases at J, with 14 bases in the middle. CDR3: CASSRDSFANTGELFF. CDR3 nucleotides: TGTGCCAGCAGCCGAGACAGCTTCGCGAACACCGGGGAGCTGTTTTTT.

Concerning this clonotype: Since a much larger clone is just one base distant, this may be a read error. The chain carries TRBV20-1 and TRBJ1-4; no firm D call. Trimming stripped 5 bases from V and 5 bases from J, with 18 bases between. CDR1 and CDR2 from the germline V gene are DFQATT and SNEGSKA (reference sequence). The CDR3 has 15 residues. CDR3 in amino acids: CSAGRESFSNEKLFF. DNA of the CDR3: TGCAGTGCTGGCCGGGAGTCCTTCTCAAATGAAAAACTGTTTTTT.

In its sample, this clonotype was seen many times. The CDR3 loop reads CASSRTRELFF. The CDR3 DNA is TGTGCCAGCAGCCGGACGAGGGAGCTGTTTTTT. The chain carries TRBV5-6 and TRBJ2-2; D remains ambiguous. The germline CDR1 and CDR2 sequences are SGHDT and YYEEEE. Trimming cost V 4 bases and J 9 bases, with 7 bases left between them. The CDR3 sequence is 11 residues long.

This clonotype was detected ten times or more. The chain joins TRBV6-1 to TRBJ1-5; unclear D gene. The CDR3 totals 14 residues. With 9 bases removed from V and 6 bases from J, the gap between germline ends came to 18 bases. The germline V gene has CDR1 MNHNS and CDR2 SASEGT. The CDR3 sequence: CASRRRGDSQPQHF. Written as DNA, the CDR3 is TGTGCCAGTCGGAGGCGTGGGGATTCTCAGCCCCAGCATTTT.

In its sample, this clonotype was seen many times. V usage is TRBV25-1 and J usage is TRBJ2-2; D unresolved. V shed 7 bases and J shed 7 bases, with 13 bases lying between them. This CDR3 has 13 residues. CDR1 is MGHDK, CDR2 SYGVNS, per germline. This CDR3 reads CASTPRLGGELFF. In DNA, the CDR3 is TGTGCCAGCACTCCTCGACTGGGCGGGGAGCTGTTTTTT.

This clonotype occurred many times. The V gene is TRBV20-1, the J gene TRBJ2-5, with D unresolved. This CDR3 spans 12 amino acids. V was cut by 1 base and J by 5 bases, with 8 bases left in between. Germline V gives CDR1 DFQATT, CDR2 SNEGSKA (reference sequence). DNA of the CDR3: TGCAGTGCTAGAGTTGTCCCGGAGACCCAGTACTTC. Its protein is CSARVVPETQYF.

This clonotype was recorded at least ten times. The V call is TRBV6-2 or TRBV6-3, the J call TRBJ2-1; 8 nucleotides match TRBD1. V was pared by 6 bases and J by 4 bases, with 14 bases of the junction left unmatched. Germline CDR1 and CDR2: MNHEY and SVGEGT. The length of the CDR3 is 17 residues. The DNA of the CDR3 is TGTGCCAGCAGGTCGGACAGGGTTAACTCCAATTACAATGAGCAGTTCTTC. Translated: CASRSDRVNSNYNEQFF.

This clonotype was observed at least ten times. This chain links TRBV11-3 with TRBJ1-6; no definite D call. Deletions cut 0 bases from V and 7 bases from J, with 4 bases between. CDR1 SGHNT and CDR2 YENEEA come from the germline V gene. The CDR3 has 13 residues. The CDR3 sequence is CASSLDPNSPLHF. CDR3 in DNA: TGTGCCAGCAGCTTAGATCCGAATTCACCCCTCCACTTT. The full variable domain, completed using reference TRBV11-3 and TRBJ1-6, is EAGVVQSPRYKIIEKKQPVAFWCNPISGHNTLYWYLQNLGQGPELLIRYENEEAVDDSQLPKDRFSAERLKGVDSTLKIQPAELGDSAVYLCASSLDPNSPLHFGNGTRLTVT.

This clonotype was observed at least ten times. This chain joins TRBV12-3 or TRBV12-4 and TRBJ2-1; D remains ambiguous. This CDR3 has 12 residues. The germline V and J ends were trimmed by 5 bases and 5 bases, with 7 bases remaining between them. CDR3 DNA sequence: TGTGCCAGCAGTCTTATTAACAATGAGCAGTTCTTC. It specifies CASSLINNEQFF.

This clonotype has at least ten counts. The chain couples TRBV14 to TRBJ2-7; D is perhaps TRBD2 (5 bases). The germline V and J ends were trimmed by 3 bases and 6 bases, with 15 bases remaining between them. The CDR3 covers 14 residues. Germline V lookup: CDR1 SGHDN, CDR2 FVKESK. For the CDR3, the DNA is TGTGCCAGCAGCCACAGGACTGGTGCGGCCGAGCAGTACTTC. Translating gives CASSHRTGAAEQYF.

This clonotype has ten or more counts. The chain is built from TRBV6-5 and TRBJ2-5; D gene uncertain. Trimming took off 2 bases at V and 4 bases at J, with 2 bases between the two ends. The CDR3 is 11 residues long. Germline V lookup: CDR1 MNHEY, CDR2 SVGAGI. In nucleotides, the CDR3 is TGTGCCAGCAGTTACGGAGAGACCCAGTACTTC. Its translation is CASSYGETQYF.

The J gene is TRBJ2-5, the V gene TRBV3-1; 8 bases match TRBD2. The junction had 6 bases not matched to a gene; V was cut back by 2 bases and J by 7 bases. The V gene's germline CDR1 is LGHDT and CDR2 YNNKEL (reference sequence). The CDR3 extends over 14 amino acids. CDR3 bases: TGTGCCAGCAGCCAACGGGGACGGGAGGGGACCCAGTACTTC. Its protein is CASSQRGREGTQYF.

Worth noting for this clonotype: A much larger clone sits a single nucleotide away, making a read error possible. V and J are TRBV2 and TRBJ1-4, with a possible D match to TRBD1 (6 bases). Germline V gene sequence: CDR1 SNHLY, CDR2 FYNNEI. The length of the CDR3 is 16 residues. In DNA form, the CDR3 reads TGTACCAGCACAAGCTACCCCACAGGGATCGGGGAAAAACTGTTTTTT. It encodes CTSTSYPTGIGEKLFF.

This clonotype was seen at least ten times. V gene TRBV18 combines with J gene TRBJ2-1, with unresolved D. Germline loops: CDR1 KGHSH, CDR2 LQKENI. The CDR3 loop spans 13 amino acids. V lost 6 bases, J lost 5 bases, and 11 bases lay in between. The CDR3 reads CASSPAANNEQFF. Here the CDR3 DNA reads TGTGCCAGCTCCCCTGCAGCAAACAATGAGCAGTTCTTC.

This clonotype came up many times. This chain joins TRBV19 and TRBJ1-1; a weak D match, TRBD1 (6 bases). The CDR3 has 15 residues. The V gene lost 5 bases and the J gene lost 6 bases, with 19 bases spanning the gap. Germline lookup yields CDR1 LNHDA and CDR2 SQIVND (reference sequence). CDR3 coding DNA: TGTGCCAGTAGTCTCCGGGACACTTACTCGGCTGAAGCTTTCTTT. Translated: CASSLRDTYSAEAFF.

This clonotype was recorded many times. This chain uses TRBV6-1 with TRBJ1-6; no firm D call. The V gene lost 7 bases and the J gene lost 6 bases, with 10 bases spanning the gap. CDR1 is MNHNS and CDR2 is SASEGT in the germline V gene. The CDR3 consists of 13 residues. The CDR3 DNA follows: TGTGCCAGCACTAGGCTGGGTAATTCACCCCTCCACTTT. Its protein is CASTRLGNSPLHF.

This clonotype has at least ten counts. In nucleotides, the CDR3 is TGTGCCAGCAGTGTAAGGGTAAACACTGAAGCTTTCTTT. Its protein is CASSVRVNTEAFF. The V and J genes are TRBV6-1 and TRBJ1-1; no firm D call. Germline CDR1 reads MNHNS; CDR2 reads SASEGT. V dropped 4 bases and J dropped 2 bases, with 8 bases sitting between them. The length of the CDR3 is 13 residues.

In its sample, this clonotype was seen a few times. This rearrangement joins TRBV14 to TRBJ2-7; D is unresolved. V was clipped by 0 bases and J by 5 bases, with 2 bases between them. Germline assignment: CDR1 SGHDN and CDR2 FVKESK. CDR3 length: 11 amino acids. As DNA, the CDR3 is TGTGCCAGCAGCCAAGAGGACGAGCAGTACTTC. Its protein product is CASSQEDEQYF.

This clonotype was observed many times. J is TRBJ2-2 and V is TRBV27, with no clear D. The V gene lost 6 bases and the J gene lost 1 base, with 9 bases spanning the gap. From germline, CDR1 is MNHEY and CDR2 SMNVEV (reference sequence). The CDR3 has 14 residues. The chain's CDR3 is CASRARRNTGELFF. Written as DNA, the CDR3 is TGTGCCAGCAGGGCACGTCGGAACACCGGGGAGCTGTTTTTT.

As for this clonotype: This clone may be a read error of a much larger clone one base away. The chain joins TRBV20-1 to TRBJ1-1; 7 bases are a match to TRBD1. This CDR3 is 13 amino acids long. CDR1 and CDR2 from the germline V gene are DFQATT and SNEGSKA (reference sequence). The CDR3, as DNA: TGCAGTGTTAGAGAGCAGGGGGACACTGAAGCTTTCTTT. Its translation is CSVREQGDTEAFF.

This clonotype was found many times. The J gene is TRBJ1-6, the V gene TRBV25-1, with D unresolved. In germline, CDR1 is MGHDK, CDR2 SYGVNS. This CDR3 is built from 15 residues. The V end lost 8 bases, the J end lost 7 bases, and 18 bases lay between the germline ends. The CDR3 here is CASSNSGTPNSPLHF. The CDR3 coding sequence is TGTGCCAGCTCCAACTCTGGTACCCCCAATTCACCCCTCCACTTT.

With respect to this clonotype: One base away lies a much larger clone, so this may be a sequencing read error. CDR3 bases: TGTACCAGCAGCTTAGACAGGGGCTCTGGAAACACCATATATTTT. Its protein product is CTSSLDRGSGNTIYF. This sequence joins TRBV11-2 and TRBJ1-3, with 8 bases lining up with TRBD1. The CDR3 loop spans 15 amino acids. Germline CDR1 is SGHAT and CDR2 is FQNNGV.